The 32 T cell receptor beta chains given below trace back to one sample, sequenced in a study of blood T cells in healthy people across ages. Through a sample-barcoded 5' primer and a J-beta primer mix, a second PCR was run for roughly 6 to 12 cycles. One entry per CDR3 protein results from TCRdb running MiXCR on the 5' RACE reads. The sample shows approximately 850,000 distinct CDR3 sequences, roughly 50% of them seen only once. The material sequenced was blood. These receptors were collected from a man in his thirties or forties in good health.

The chain uses TRBV20-1 and TRBJ2-5; the D gene is possibly TRBD2 (6 bases). The CDR3 totals 15 residues. V lost 2 bases and J lost 2, with 15 bases in between. CDR1 DFQATT and CDR2 SNEGSKA come from the germline V gene (reference sequence). DNA for the CDR3: TGCAGTGCTAGACCTAGCGATAGACGTCAAGAGACCCAGTACTTC. It yields the protein CSARPSDRRQETQYF.

The count of this clonotype is one. The genes are TRBV29-1 and TRBJ2-3, with D possibly being TRBD2 (5 bases). This CDR3 is 13 amino acids long. Germline V gene sequence: CDR1 SQVTM, CDR2 ANQGSEA. The V end was cut by 4 bases, the J end by 6 bases, with 14 bases between. In DNA form, the CDR3 reads TGCAGCGTTGGTAAGGGAACGGGGGATACGCAGTATTTT. It specifies CSVGKGTGDTQYF.

The CDR3 DNA is TGTGCCAGCAGCCAAGACTTGTACCAAGAGACCCAGTACTTC. It yields the protein CASSQDLYQETQYF. The chain is built from TRBV4-2 and TRBJ2-5; D call uncertain. The V end was cut by 0 bases, the J end by 0 bases, with 5 bases between. The CDR3 has 14 amino acids. Germline CDR1 and CDR2: LGHNA and YNFKEQ.

CDR3 in amino acids: CSADPTVAGAEDTQYF. DNA of the CDR3: TGCAGTGCCGACCCTACTGTAGCGGGAGCGGAAGATACGCAGTATTTT. The rearrangement links TRBV20-1 to TRBJ2-3, with 9 bases matching TRBD2. CDR1 and CDR2 from the germline V gene are DFQATT and SNEGSKA (reference sequence). The CDR3 sequence is 16 residues long. Trimming cost V 6 bases and J 5 bases; bases outside gene matches: 15.

The chain carries TRBV7-2 and TRBJ2-3; D not resolved. The CDR3 contains 13 residues. Per germline, CDR1 SGHTA and CDR2 FQGNSA. V was cut by 6 bases and J by 5 bases, with 12 bases left in between. CDR3 DNA sequence: TGTGCCAGCAGTTCAGAATTCGGAGATACGCAGTATTTT. Encoded protein: CASSSEFGDTQYF.

The chain is built from TRBV5-6 and TRBJ2-7; D may be TRBD1 or TRBD2 (6 bases each). Germline assignment: CDR1 SGHDT and CDR2 YYEEEE. V was clipped by 9 bases and J by 7 bases, with 29 bases between them. The CDR3 is 16 amino acids. Written as DNA, the CDR3 is TGTGCCACCTCGAGCCGGGGGCAGGGCGCCTACGTGGAGCAGTACTTC. Its translation is CATSSRGQGAYVEQYF. The full variable domain, completed using reference TRBV5-6 and TRBJ2-7, is DAGVTQSPTHLIKTRGQQVTLRCSPKSGHDTVSWYQQALGQGPQFIFQYYEEEERQRGNFPDRFSGHQFPNYSSELNVNALLLGDSALYLCATSSRGQGAYVEQYFGPGTRLTVT.

The V and J genes are TRBV18 and TRBJ2-7, with unresolved D. The germline CDR1 and CDR2 sequences are KGHSH and LQKENI. The CDR3 consists of 11 residues. V lost 8 bases and J 4 bases, leaving 9 bases between the germline ends. DNA of the CDR3: TGTGCCAGCAGTCCGGAATACGAGCAGTACTTC. Residues: CASSPEYEQYF. Complete variable domain (other parts from reference TRBV18 and TRBJ2-7): NAGVMQNPRHLVRRRGQEARLRCSPMKGHSHVYWYRQLPEEGLKFMVYLQKENIIDESGMPKERFSAEFPKEGPSILRIQQVVRGDSAAYFCASSPEYEQYFGPGTRLTVT.

The chain carries TRBV20-1 and TRBJ2-3, with TRBD2 matching over 7 bases. CDR3 length: 15 residues. Germline CDR1 and CDR2: DFQATT and SNEGSKA (reference sequence). After removal of 6 bases from V and 7 bases from J, the junction contained 16 bases not matched to a gene. CDR3 amino acids: CSANTGTTALHTQYF. CDR3 DNA sequence: TGCAGTGCCAATACCGGGACTACCGCCCTCCATACGCAGTATTTT.

The V gene is TRBV15, the J gene TRBJ2-7; D gene uncertain. CDR3 length: 12 amino acids. Trimming removed 5 bases from V and 4 bases from J, with 9 bases in between. CDR1 is LNHNV and CDR2 is YYDKDF in the germline V gene (reference sequence). CDR3 protein: CATSELNYEQYF. CDR3 DNA sequence: TGTGCCACCAGCGAGCTGAATTACGAGCAGTACTTC.

The rearrangement joins TRBV6-5 to TRBJ1-1; no firm D call. The CDR3 consists of 18 residues. In germline, CDR1 is MNHEY, CDR2 SVGAGI. V was clipped by 2 bases and J by 4 bases, with 23 bases between them. CDR3 in DNA: TGTGCCAGCAGTTACCAAGGATATCAATTTGGAGGTGTCACTGAAGCTTTCTTT. It specifies CASSYQGYQFGGVTEAFF.

This chain links TRBV3-1 with TRBJ2-5, with 11 bases identical to TRBD2. The CDR3 loop spans 19 amino acids. Trimming removed 3 bases from V and 3 bases from J; junction bases left unmatched: 15. The V gene's germline CDR1 is LGHDT and CDR2 YNNKEL (reference sequence). The CDR3 DNA reads TGTGCCAGCAGCCATCTACCCAGACTAGCGGGGATCCATAAAGAGACCCAGTACTTC. Translated: CASSHLPRLAGIHKETQYF.

Only a few counts were recorded for this clonotype. The CDR3: CATTTPTDGYTF. The CDR3, as DNA: TGTGCCACCACAACACCGACGGATGGCTACACCTTC. The chain combines TRBV28 with TRBJ1-2; no clear D gene. V lost 10 bases to trimming and J lost 6 bases, with 15 bases between them. The germline CDR1 and CDR2 sequences are MDHEN and SYDVKM. This CDR3 region has 12 residues.

J is TRBJ1-4 and V is TRBV6-5; a possible D gene is TRBD1 (5 bases). This CDR3 region has 17 residues. The germline V gene encodes CDR1 MNHEY and CDR2 SVGAGI. The V gene lost 0 bases and the J gene lost 3 bases, with 14 bases spanning the gap. CDR3 region: CASSYSVASGPNEKLFF. For the CDR3, the DNA is TGTGCCAGCAGTTACTCGGTGGCGTCAGGGCCTAATGAAAAACTGTTTTTT.

V is TRBV11-2 and J is TRBJ1-2; TRBD1 agrees at 7 bases. The trim removed 5 bases at V and 0 bases at J, leaving 9 bases unmatched. The germline gives CDR1 SGHAT, CDR2 FQNNGV. This CDR3 has 16 residues. The CDR3 DNA sequence: TGTGCCAGCAGCCAAACAGGGGTCCAAGCTAACTATGGCTACACCTTC. Translating gives CASSQTGVQANYGYTF.

The gene calls are TRBV10-3 and TRBJ2-2; D remains ambiguous. The CDR3 consists of 14 residues. The germline V gene has CDR1 ENHRY and CDR2 SYGVKD. Trimming removed 4 bases at V and 4 bases at J, with 10 bases between. The CDR3 nucleotides read TGTGCCATCAGTGCGGGCGATCCCACCGGGGAGCTGTTTTTT. It specifies CAISAGDPTGELFF.

The CDR3 reads CASSSTGTGKLHEQFF. CDR3 coding DNA: TGTGCCAGCAGCTCGACCGGGACGGGGAAACTACATGAGCAGTTCTTC. The chain combines TRBV7-8 with TRBJ2-1, with D possibly called TRBD1 or TRBD2 (5 bases each). Germline V CDR1 and CDR2: SGHVS, FQNEAQ. V was shortened by 4 bases and J by 8 bases, with 21 bases between the two germline ends. This CDR3 has 16 residues.

This chain links TRBV20-1 with TRBJ2-7; the match to TRBD2 covers 10 bases. Germline CDR1 reads DFQATT; CDR2 reads SNEGSKA (reference sequence). The length of the CDR3 is 15 residues. V lost 4 bases and J lost 6; bases outside the gene matches: 12. The CDR3 nucleotides read TGCAGTGCTATCATACCCGGGACTAGCGTAGGCGAGCAGTACTTC. As protein: CSAIIPGTSVGEQYF.

The chain employs TRBV7-9 and TRBJ2-3; 8 bases agree with TRBD2. V lost 4 bases and J lost 3; bases outside the gene matches: 6. Germline CDR1 SEHNR, CDR2 FQNEAQ (reference sequence). This CDR3 comprises 15 residues. This CDR3 is CASSSQAGATDTQYF. The DNA of the CDR3 is TGTGCCAGCAGCTCACAAGCGGGAGCGACAGATACGCAGTATTTT.

The V and J genes are TRBV6-5 and TRBJ1-1; D uncertain. Germline V gene lookup returns CDR1 MNHEY and CDR2 SVGAGI. Trimming removed 0 bases at V and 11 bases at J, with 10 bases between. The CDR3 is 12 amino acids. The CDR3: CASSYSKGMAFF. CDR3 sequence (DNA): TGTGCCAGCAGTTACTCGAAAGGGATGGCTTTCTTT.

Of note for this clonotype: An end of the junction differs from the germline gene, which may be a read error. The chain couples TRBV7-7 to TRBJ2-7; no firm D call. The germline V gene encodes CDR1 SSHAT and CDR2 FNYEAQ (reference sequence). This CDR3 region has 15 residues. CDR3 loop: CASSLEAGTTYEQYF. In DNA form, the CDR3 reads TGTGCTAGCAGCTTAGAAGCCGGCACCACCTACGAGCAGTACTTC.

The rearrangement uses TRBV7-2 and TRBJ2-1; 7 nucleotides align to TRBD1. The CDR3 is 14 amino acids. CDR1 and CDR2 from the germline V gene are SGHTA and FQGNSA. The V gene end was trimmed by 3 bases and the J gene end by 7 bases; junction bases not matched to a gene: 6. The DNA of the CDR3 is TGTGCCAGCAGCTTCGTACAGGGACAGAATGAGCAGTTCTTC. Residues: CASSFVQGQNEQFF.

This clonotype occurred a few times. The rearrangement links TRBV5-1 to TRBJ2-1; TRBD1 matches 7 bases. CDR3 length: 16 amino acids. Germline loops: CDR1 SGHRS, CDR2 YFSETQ. V dropped 6 bases and J dropped 3; count of bases not matched to a gene: 12. CDR3 protein: CASTREGAYYYNEQFF. CDR3 DNA: TGCGCCAGCACCCGAGAGGGGGCCTATTACTACAATGAGCAGTTCTTC.

This chain's CDR3 is CASSLSGQAYGYTF. DNA for the CDR3: TGTGCCAGCAGTTTATCGGGGCAGGCCTATGGCTACACCTTC. The genes are TRBV27 and TRBJ1-2, with D possibly matching TRBD1 (5 bases). Germline loops: CDR1 MNHEY, CDR2 SMNVEV (reference sequence). The CDR3 extends over 14 amino acids. V lost 0 bases and J lost 4, with 9 bases in between.

This chain joins TRBV20-1 and TRBJ2-5; D is unclear. The end of the DNA fits TRBJ2-7 better, so the J call may be wrong. Germline V gene sequence: CDR1 DFQATT, CDR2 SNEGSKA (reference sequence). The CDR3 is made up of 12 amino acids. The CDR3 DNA reads as TGCAGTGCTGGTAACAGCGACCGCGAGCAGTACTTC. Translated: CSAGNSDREQYF.

The genes are TRBV25-1 and TRBJ2-5; 12 bases agree with TRBD1. The CDR3 length is 15 residues. J was trimmed by 4 bases and V by 3 bases; bases with no gene match: 3. Germline CDR1 MGHDK, CDR2 SYGVNS. The DNA for the CDR3 is TGTGCCAGCAGTGATACGGGACAGGGGGCAGAGACCCAGTACTTC. Translated: CASSDTGQGAETQYF. The entire variable domain, with the rest obtained from reference TRBV25-1 and TRBJ2-5, is as follows: EADIYQTPRYLVIGTGKKITLECSQTMGHDKMYWYQQDPGMELHLIHYSYGVNSTEKGDLSSESTVSRIRTEHFPLTLESARPSHTSQYLCASSDTGQGAETQYFGPGTRLLVL.

The chain carries TRBV9 and TRBJ1-1; D perhaps matches TRBD1 (6 bases). The germline V gene has CDR1 SGDLS and CDR2 YYNGEE. The V end was cut by 3 bases, the J end by 2 bases, with 14 bases between. CDR3 length: 15 residues. This CDR3 is CASSEGGLDNTEAFF. In DNA, the CDR3 is TGTGCCAGCAGCGAGGGGGGACTGGATAACACTGAAGCTTTCTTT.

This clonotype was seen a handful of times. This sequence joins TRBV15 and TRBJ1-5; unclear D gene. From germline, CDR1 is LNHNV and CDR2 YYDKDF (reference sequence). This CDR3 has 13 residues. V gave up 0 bases and J gave up 10 bases, with 10 bases separating them. The CDR3 reads CATSRDFTQPQHF. The CDR3 DNA sequence: TGTGCCACCAGCAGAGATTTTACGCAACCCCAGCATTTT.

This chain uses TRBV30 with TRBJ1-1, with D unclear. The V end was cut by 0 bases, the J end by 6 bases, with 11 bases between. Germline V gives CDR1 GTSNPN, CDR2 SVGIG (reference sequence). CDR3 length: 13 residues. The CDR3 region has the DNA TGTGCCTGGAGTGTTGGTGGGTGGCCTGAAGCTTTCTTT. This translates into CAWSVGGWPEAFF.

CDR3 sequence reads: CSARGQINQPQHF. Here the CDR3 DNA reads TGCAGTGCTAGGGGGCAGATCAATCAGCCCCAGCATTTT. The gene calls are TRBV20-1 and TRBJ1-5; D may be TRBD1 (5 bases). V lost 3 bases, J lost 3 bases, and 9 bases lay in between. The CDR3 covers 13 residues. Germline V gene sequence: CDR1 DFQATT, CDR2 SNEGSKA (reference sequence).

This clonotype has more than one count but fewer than ten. The chain combines TRBV10-3 with TRBJ2-3; D is perhaps TRBD2 (5 bases). Germline V gene sequence: CDR1 ENHRY, CDR2 SYGVKD. This CDR3 is 14 amino acids long. V lost 5 bases and J lost 0, with 9 bases in between. CDR3 coding DNA: TGTGCCATCAGTCCGGGAACTAGCACAGATACGCAGTATTTT. Encoded protein: CAISPGTSTDTQYF.

The table lists this clonotype with a few counts. The rearrangement uses TRBV10-1 and TRBJ2-7, with D possibly called TRBD1 or TRBD2 (5 bases each). The V gene lost 5 bases and the J gene lost 0 bases, with 14 bases spanning the gap. Germline V gene data show CDR1 as WNHNN and CDR2 as SYGVQD (reference sequence). There are 15 residues in the CDR3. The CDR3, as DNA: TGCGCCAGCAGTAGAGGGACGGTTAGCTCCTACGAGCAGTACTTC. It is translated as CASSRGTVSSYEQYF.

There are a few counts of this clonotype. The V call is TRBV12-3 or TRBV12-4, the J call TRBJ2-5; D may be TRBD1 or TRBD2 (6 bases each). Trimming cost V 7 bases and J 4 bases, with 13 bases left between them. There are 13 residues in the CDR3. In nucleotides, the CDR3 is TGTGCCAGCAAACCCGGGGGCCCAGAGACCCAGTACTTC. As protein: CASKPGGPETQYF.